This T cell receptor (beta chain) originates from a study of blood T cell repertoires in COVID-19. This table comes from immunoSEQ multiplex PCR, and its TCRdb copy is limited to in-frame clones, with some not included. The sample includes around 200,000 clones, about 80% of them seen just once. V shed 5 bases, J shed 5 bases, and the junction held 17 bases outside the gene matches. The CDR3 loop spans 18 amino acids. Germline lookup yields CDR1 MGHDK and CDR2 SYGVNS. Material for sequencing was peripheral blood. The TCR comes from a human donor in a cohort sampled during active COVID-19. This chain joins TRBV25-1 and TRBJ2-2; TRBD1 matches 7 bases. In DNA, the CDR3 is TGTGCCAGCAGTCCTATTTGGGGACAGCGCATGAGGACCGGGGAGCTGTTTTTT. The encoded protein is CASSPIWGQRMRTGELFF.